This TCR beta chain is drawn from a study of blood T cell repertoires in COVID-19. Turning to the study itself: Specimens from acute and convalescent COVID-19 originated in the United States, Italy and Spain. PBMCs, B-cell-depleted T cells, or T cells provided the cDNA or gDNA that made up the material.

This clone was seen a handful of times. Study processing details: Amplification from reference gene primers served as the basis for estimated nucleated cell counts. The protocol was immunoSEQ multiplex PCR, while the TCRdb copy is restricted to in-frame clones and leaves out a portion. Clone size and the V and J calls come from that table; the DNA yielded D and trimming. In the table there are about 170,000 clones, more than 70% of which are singletons. This CDR3 comprises 13 residues. V lost 5 bases and J lost 6; bases outside the gene matches: 5. Germline CDR1 is SGHTA and CDR2 is FQGTGA. The chain couples TRBV7-3 to TRBJ2-7; 9 bases are shared with TRBD1. Material for sequencing was peripheral blood. The receptor was derived from a woman in her 70s who had recovered from COVID-19. The CDR3 here is CASSRDRVAEQYF. CDR3 coding DNA: TGTGCCAGCAGCCGGGACAGGGTGGCCGAGCAGTACTTC.